This T cell receptor beta chain emerged from a study of CD8 T cells in ankylosing spondylitis. One entry per CDR3 protein results from TCRdb running MiXCR on the 5' RACE reads. The table includes approximately 100,000 distinct CDR3 sequences, about 8.5% detected once. Comment on this clonotype: Its target is unknown. This may arise from a read error, as a much more abundant clone is one base away.

The CDR3 consists of 12 residues. Study outcomes and limitations: Made up of eight highly homologous variants, a TCR beta motif appeared characteristic of ankylosing spondylitis blood.

The V and J genes are TRBV12-3 or TRBV12-4 and TRBJ2-1; D is ambiguous. Sequencing input: blood, either unsorted or a sorted T cell fraction (not recorded which). The sequence was collected from a male donor with ankylosing spondylitis or in good health (not recorded which). The CDR3 DNA reads as TGTGCCAGCAGTCCCGGTCTAGTTGAGCTGTTCTTC. Translating gives CASSPGLVELFF.